These T cell receptor beta chains were read from a single sample in a study of cytomegalovirus exposure and HLA in healthy donors. Profiled with immunoSEQ multiplex PCR; TCRdb holds only in-frame clones, not every one. The data show some 190,000 clones, about 81% seen once. The sample consisted of PBMCs. The receptors stem from a man in his late teens or twenties in good health and CMV-seronegative. Both conserved end residues are part of each CDR3. Each record gives: V gene, D gene, J gene, CDR3 protein, CDR3 DNA. D genes are given only for firm matches.

>TRBV6-5|TRBD1|TRBJ2-7
CASSYRDRAYEQYF
TGTGCCAGCAGTTACCGGGACAGGGCCTACGAGCAGTACTTC
>TRBV10-3|TRBD1|TRBJ2-7
CAISVTGTGEQYF
TGTGCCATCAGTGTGACCGGGACAGGGGAGCAGTACTTC
>TRBV7-2|-|TRBJ1-1
CASSFFSDGDEAFF
TGTGCCAGCAGCTTCTTCTCGGACGGGGATGAAGCTTTCTTT
>TRBV19|-|TRBJ1-5
CASSIGGRDQPQHF
TGTGCCAGTAGTATAGGCGGTCGAGATCAGCCCCAGCATTTT
>TRBV7-2|TRBD1|TRBJ2-5
CASSPYMTGQETQYF
TGTGCCAGCAGCCCATACATGACAGGGCAAGAGACCCAGTACTTC
>TRBV12-5|TRBD1|TRBJ2-2
CASGGDRVRDTGELFF
TGTGCTAGTGGTGGTGACAGGGTTCGGGACACCGGGGAGCTGTTTTTT
>TRBV28|-|TRBJ1-2
CAINFRDNYGYTF
TGTGCCATCAACTTTAGAGATAACTATGGCTACACCTTC
>TRBV19|-|TRBJ1-2
CASTPRADSYLRTF
TGTGCCAGTACTCCGAGAGCGGACTCTTATTTGAGGACCTTC
>TRBV7-9|TRBD1|TRBJ1-2
CASSLASGGVYGYTF
TGTGCCAGCAGCTTAGCGTCAGGGGGTGTATATGGCTACACCTTC
>TRBV7-2|TRBD1|TRBJ2-2
CASSLAGQGTGELFF
TGTGCCAGCAGCTTGGCAGGACAGGGGACCGGGGAGCTGTTTTTT